The rows below give T cell receptor beta chains drawn from one sample of a study of cytomegalovirus exposure and HLA in healthy donors. Assay: immunoSEQ multiplex PCR; the TCRdb copy retains only in-frame clones and omits some. The table lists 200,000 to 250,000 clones, less than 85% of them singletons. Sequencing was done on a sample of PBMCs. The receptors originated from a woman under 30 in good health and CMV-seronegative. Each CDR3 is given without its conserved first and last residue.

TRBV5-6,ASSLDLIAREQF
TRBV10-1,ASSESGEQF
TRBV11-2,ASSPGGTGYGYT
TRBV5-6,ASSLTDGYGYT
TRBV5-4,ASSPRGRGGTEAF
TRBV6-1,ASSELGLKQF
TRBV5-1,ASSLGTGAQPQH
TRBV19,ASRAGTGGPYEQY
TRBV11-2,ASSLDAGGDVYQPQH
TRBV18,ASSPPSRATDTQY
TRBV5-1,ASSLAEVSTEAF
TRBV28,ASSVKSGSYSNQPQH
TRBV30,AWSGADRGNEQY
TRBV28,ASNPPGTGNYEQY
TRBV27,ASSRGSYNEQF
TRBV5-1,ASSSITGGTGELF
TRBV7-2,ASSKTSGAPTYNEQF
TRBV4-2,ASSQVWGEGNQPQH
TRBV5-4,ASTGAEGSMNTEAF
TRBV6-5,ASTSPGANYGYT
TRBV6-5,ASSYSRIGSTEAF
TRBV5-4,ASSSGQTHYEQY
TRBV7-3,ASSDNIGAEQF
TRBV13,ASSQAGQGNPGELF
TRBV4-2,ASSQTGDEQF
TRBV7-6,ASSFTGGMTDTQY
TRBV9,ASSVLDEWVDEQF
TRBV4-1,ASSHEGGTYEQY
TRBV27,ASSFNRGTEAF
TRBV4-2,ASSQVEGVNTEAF
TRBV5-6,ASSFYTTGVPLNTEAF
TRBV5-1,ASSLVPGEKLF
TRBV5-1,ASSLGQEADTQY
TRBV9,ASSPYRENEAF
TRBV6-1,ASSENIGSTQETQY
TRBV7-2,ASSPRRGVNTEAF
TRBV5-1,ASRRDGGTYNEQF